This TCR beta chain appears in the sequencing data of a study of T cell repertoires in cytomegalovirus infection. The CDR3 is 16 residues long. V lost 5 bases, J lost 2 bases, and 5 bases stayed unmatched. Per the germline V gene, CDR1 is SGHAT and CDR2 is FQNNGV. In its sample, this clonotype was seen a few times. Its antigen is still unknown. One entry per CDR3 protein, called by TCRdb with MiXCR from the reads. The repertoire holds approximately 730,000 distinct CDR3 sequences, roughly 29% seen once, with around 14% in the top ten. V and J are TRBV11-2 and TRBJ2-5; 13 bases match TRBD2. The input for sequencing was cultured CD8+ T cells from PBMCs, taken from culture after CMV antigen stimulation. This receptor was obtained from a human donor in good health (CMV status not recorded). Some clones in this sample may be carry-over from other donors' samples. CDR3 in amino acids: CASSNTSGGEQETQYF. In nucleotides, the CDR3 is TGTGCCAGCAGCAACACTAGCGGGGGGGAGCAAGAGACCCAGTACTTC.